Reported below is one TCR beta chain. Its antigen remains unidentified. One entry per CDR3 protein, called by TCRdb with MiXCR from the reads. The sample shows about 570,000 distinct CDR3 sequences, 35% to 50% of them seen only once. These data come from a study of T cell repertoires in cytomegalovirus infection. The study's findings and limits: Based on cumulative public TCR beta family frequency, carriers of CMV plus the relevant HLA were identified.

The sample was cultured PBMCs, taken from culture after CMV antigen stimulation. This receptor was identified in a human donor in good health (CMV status not recorded). Some clones in this sample may be carry-over from other donors' samples.

CDR3 amino acids: CASSFLTTWRDTQYF. The CDR3 DNA follows: TGTGCCAGCAGCTTCCTGACAACTTGGAGGGATACGCAGTATTTT. The genes are TRBV7-2 and TRBJ2-3; D possibly corresponds to TRBD2 (5 bases). The CDR3 sequence is 15 residues long. Germline V CDR1 and CDR2: SGHTA, FQGNSA. V dropped 3 bases and J dropped 6 bases, with 16 bases sitting between them.